The present TCR beta chain was sequenced within a study of blood T cell repertoires in COVID-19. Across the whole study: Specimens from acute and convalescent COVID-19 originated in the United States, Italy and Spain. The analysed material was cDNA or gDNA that came from T cells, B-cell-depleted T cells, or PBMCs.

All recovered Cohort 3 donors got two negative PCRs, got clearance, or saw symptom resolution. The CDR3 covers 16 residues. Germline values: CDR1 SEHNR, CDR2 FQNEAQ (reference sequence). V shed 5 bases, J shed 4 bases, and the junction held 9 bases outside the gene matches. The protocol was immunoSEQ multiplex PCR, while the TCRdb copy is restricted to in-frame clones and leaves out a portion. Of about 310,000 clones listed, around 91% are singletons. V is TRBV7-9 and J is TRBJ2-7; 12 bases align to TRBD2. The TCR comes from a middle-aged woman who had recovered from COVID-19. Sequencing was performed on PBMCs or T cells enriched from blood (not recorded which). This CDR3 reads CASSRLGLAGNYEQYF. CDR3 DNA sequence: TGTGCCAGCAGCCGATTAGGACTAGCGGGAAATTACGAGCAGTACTTC. The variable domain in full, with the rest retrieved from reference TRBV7-9 and TRBJ2-7, is DTGVSQNPRHKITKRGQNVTFRCDPISEHNRLYWYRQTLGQGPEFLTYFQNEAQLEKSRLLSDRFSAERPKGSFSTLEIQRTEQGDSAMYLCASSRLGLAGNYEQYFGPGTRLTVT.